The 23 T cell receptor beta chains below all came from one sample that was sequenced in a study of blood T cell repertoires in COVID-19. Here immunoSEQ multiplex PCR was the method, and the copy in TCRdb shows in-frame clones only, minus some. The table includes about 270,000 clones, around 93% detected once. Source material: PBMCs or T cells enriched from blood (not recorded which). These receptors all stem from a man between 35 and 55 years old who had been exposed to COVID-19.

This rearrangement joins TRBV19 to TRBJ2-3, with a possible D match to TRBD1 (5 bases). Germline assignment: CDR1 LNHDA and CDR2 SQIVND (reference sequence). V dropped 7 bases and J dropped 4 bases, with 18 bases sitting between them. CDR3 length: 15 residues. Here the CDR3 DNA reads TGTGCCAGTAAGGGCATTGACAGACTTGCAGATACGCAGTATTTT. This codes for CASKGIDRLADTQYF. Using reference TRBV19 and TRBJ2-3 for the parts outside the CDR3, the full variable domain is DGGITQSPKYLFRKEGQNVTLSCEQNLNHDAMYWYRQDPGQGLRLIYYSQIVNDFQKGDIAEGYSVSREKKESFPLTVTSAQKNPTAFYLCASKGIDRLADTQYFGPGTRLTVL.

The DNA for the CDR3 is TGTGCCAGCGGACAGGGGCTACAGGAGGAAGCTTTCTTT. This sequence encodes CASGQGLQEEAFF. This sequence joins TRBV4-2 and TRBJ1-1, with 9 positions matching TRBD1. Germline CDR1 is LGHNA and CDR2 is YNFKEQ. The J segment lost 8 bases and the V segment lost 8 bases, leaving 9 bases of the junction unmatched. The CDR3 is 13 residues long.

The chain uses TRBV6-5 and TRBJ1-1; 8 bases are shared with TRBD1. The germline gives CDR1 MNHEY, CDR2 SVGAGI. The CDR3 is made up of 14 amino acids. V dropped 5 bases and J dropped 0; count of bases not matched to a gene: 2. The CDR3 region is CASSTDRVNTEAFF. Written as DNA, the CDR3 is TGTGCCAGCAGTACGGACAGGGTGAACACTGAAGCTTTCTTT.

The chain couples TRBV28 to TRBJ2-3; the D gene is possibly TRBD1 (6 bases). Looked up from germline, CDR1 is MDHEN and CDR2 is SYDVKM. CDR3 length: 12 amino acids. V was clipped by 5 bases and J by 10 bases, with 13 bases between them. This CDR3 is CASSTQGFAQYF. The CDR3 DNA sequence: TGTGCCAGCAGTACACAGGGCTTTGCGCAGTATTTT.

The chain carries TRBV5-1 and TRBJ1-2; tentative D call: TRBD1 (6 bases). Germline lookup yields CDR1 SGHRS and CDR2 YFSETQ. This CDR3 is 15 amino acids long. The ends were cut back, 0 bases at V and 4 bases at J, with 13 bases in the middle. In DNA form, the CDR3 reads TGCGCCAGCAGCTTGGCAGGGGTTCTCGGCTATGGCTACACCTTC. Translation: CASSLAGVLGYGYTF.

The CDR3 DNA reads TGTGCCAGCAGCTTAATGGCGGGAGGGCAAACGACCCAGTACTTC. It specifies CASSLMAGGQTTQYF. The chain links TRBV7-3 to TRBJ2-5; 9 nucleotides match TRBD2. This CDR3 is 15 amino acids long. Germline CDR1 and CDR2: SGHTA and FQGTGA. Germline trimming cut 1 base from V and 7 bases from J; bases unmatched to any gene: 7.

V gene TRBV7-9 combines with J gene TRBJ2-1, with D maybe TRBD2 (6 bases). V lost 2 bases to trimming and J lost 0 bases, with 11 bases between them. The CDR3 runs 16 residues. Germline V lookup: CDR1 SEHNR, CDR2 FQNEAQ (reference sequence). DNA of the CDR3: TGTGCCAGCAGCTTACTAGCGTTGAGCTCCTACAATGAGCAGTTCTTC. Translating it yields CASSLLALSSYNEQFF.

The chain has TRBV28 and TRBJ1-2, with 8 bases aligning to TRBD1. Germline lookup yields CDR1 MDHEN and CDR2 SYDVKM. The CDR3 contains 13 residues. J gave up 4 bases and V 6 bases, and 4 bases lay outside the gene matches. The CDR3 DNA reads TGTGCCAGCAGATCTACAGGGGGCTATGGCTACACCTTC. Encoded protein: CASRSTGGYGYTF.

The chain is built from TRBV28 and TRBJ1-1; D is possibly TRBD1 (6 bases). Germline V gene lookup returns CDR1 MDHEN and CDR2 SYDVKM. The CDR3 consists of 14 residues. V was shortened by 3 bases and J by 1 base, with 9 bases between the two germline ends. The CDR3 DNA reads as TGTGCCAGCAGTTTGACAGGACCGAACACTGAAGCTTTCTTT. It codes for CASSLTGPNTEAFF.

The J gene is TRBJ1-1, the V gene TRBV6-5; D is perhaps TRBD1 (6 bases). CDR1 and CDR2 from the germline V gene are MNHEY and SVGAGI. Trimming shortened V by 7 bases and J by 7 bases, and 22 bases separated the two germline ends. The CDR3 is 15 amino acids. The CDR3 loop is CASTLQEGGYGEAFF. DNA of the CDR3: TGTGCCAGCACCCTCCAGGAAGGGGGTTACGGTGAAGCTTTCTTT.

The chain recombines TRBV30 with TRBJ2-7, with D tentatively TRBD2 (6 bases). The V gene's germline CDR1 is GTSNPN and CDR2 SVGIG (reference sequence). The CDR3 is 11 residues long. V lost 5 bases and J 6 bases, leaving 11 bases between the germline ends. The CDR3 bases are TGTGCCTGGGCGGTGGAGGGCGAGCAGTACTTC. It encodes CAWAVEGEQYF.

The chain recombines TRBV19 with TRBJ1-5; D gene unclear. This CDR3 comprises 13 residues. Trimming removed 5 bases from V and 0 bases from J, with 5 bases in between. CDR1 and CDR2 from the germline V gene are LNHDA and SQIVND (reference sequence). CDR3 sequence reads: CASSPFSNQPQHF. CDR3 nucleotides: TGTGCCAGTAGTCCTTTTAGCAATCAGCCCCAGCATTTT.

This chain connects TRBV7-9 to TRBJ1-1; D is perhaps TRBD1 (5 bases). V lost 5 bases, J lost 5 bases, and 15 bases lay in between. Germline V CDR1 and CDR2: SEHNR, FQNEAQ (reference sequence). The CDR3 is 14 amino acids. The CDR3 region is CASSLGRQTTEAFF. The CDR3 nucleotides read TGTGCCAGCAGCCTTGGACGACAGACGACTGAAGCTTTCTTT.

The chain uses TRBV11-2 and TRBJ2-2; D ambiguous. This CDR3 spans 14 amino acids. Per germline, CDR1 SGHAT and CDR2 FQNNGV. V lost 0 bases, J lost 4 bases, and 6 bases lay in between. CDR3 sequence reads: CASSLEHSTGELFF. The CDR3 coding sequence is TGTGCCAGCAGCTTAGAACACAGCACCGGGGAGCTGTTTTTT.

The gene calls are TRBV5-4 and TRBJ2-7, with TRBD2 matching over 8 bases. CDR3 length equals 15 residues. The V gene's germline CDR1 is SGHNT and CDR2 YYREEE (reference sequence). With V trimmed by 0 bases and J by 5 bases, 7 bases remained unmatched. The CDR3 DNA is TGTGCCAGCAGCTTGGCCGCGGGAGGTGGCGACGAGCAGTACTTC. Translated, it gives CASSLAAGGGDEQYF.

This sequence joins TRBV10-3 and TRBJ1-5; the match to TRBD1 covers 7 bases. Germline CDR1 and CDR2: ENHRY and SYGVKD. V dropped 2 bases and J dropped 4; count of bases not matched to a gene: 5. CDR3 length equals 15 residues. The CDR3, as DNA: TGTGCCATCAGTGAGCTAAGGGGGCAGAATCAGCCCCAGCATTTT. This codes for CAISELRGQNQPQHF.

The chain carries TRBV7-9 and TRBJ1-2; possibly TRBD1 for D (6 bases). The ends were cut back, 1 base at V and 2 bases at J, with 11 bases in the middle. The germline gives CDR1 SEHNR, CDR2 FQNEAQ (reference sequence). This CDR3 has 15 amino acids. As DNA, the CDR3 is TGTGCCAGCAGCTTAGGGCAGGGGAAGAACTATGGCTACACCTTC. Translated: CASSLGQGKNYGYTF.

The rearrangement uses TRBV5-1 and TRBJ2-2, with 13 bases lining up with TRBD2. This CDR3 comprises 16 residues. Trimming removed 10 bases from V and 0 bases from J; junction bases left unmatched: 6. Germline CDR1 and CDR2: SGHRS and YFSETQ. The CDR3 DNA follows: TGCGCCTCCAAGGGACTAGCGGGGTCGAACACCGGGGAGCTGTTTTTT. Protein: CASKGLAGSNTGELFF.

The V call is TRBV11-3, the J call TRBJ2-3; D possibly corresponds to TRBD2 (6 bases). Germline V CDR1 and CDR2: SGHNT, YENEEA. The ends were cut back, 6 bases at V and 2 bases at J, with 12 bases in the middle. The CDR3 runs 14 residues. CDR3 in DNA: TGTGCCAGCAGAAGGGAGGAATTCACAGATACGCAGTATTTT. It translates to CASRREEFTDTQYF.

J is TRBJ2-1 and V is TRBV7-3; 11 bases agree with TRBD1. The CDR3 totals 17 residues. V shed 3 bases and J 6 bases; nucleotides not matched to a gene: 10. In germline, CDR1 is SGHTA, CDR2 FQGTGA. CDR3 bases: TGTGCCAGCAGCTTGAATCCGGGACAGGGGGATGGCAATGAGCAGTTCTTC. Protein product: CASSLNPGQGDGNEQFF.

This sequence joins TRBV11-2 and TRBJ2-1; TRBD2 aligns across 11 bases. Per the germline V gene, CDR1 is SGHAT and CDR2 is FQNNGV. V gave up 5 bases and J gave up 15 bases; unmatched junction bases: 15. CDR3 size: 15 residues. The CDR3 spells CASSPAFSGGVRPFF. The CDR3 nucleotides read TGTGCCAGCAGCCCGGCCTTTAGCGGGGGGGTTCGACCGTTCTTC. Drawing the rest from reference TRBV11-2 and TRBJ2-1, the complete variable domain is EAGVAQSPRYKIIEKRQSVAFWCNPISGHATLYWYQQILGQGPKLLIQFQNNGVVDDSQLPKDRFSAERLKGVDSTLKIQPAKLEDSAVYLCASSPAFSGGVRPFFGPGTRLTVL.

This clone was detected once. This CDR3 reads CASSPPGDTIYF. CDR3 nucleotide sequence: TGTGCCAGCAGCCCACCGGGAGACACCATATATTTT. The rearrangement joins TRBV28 to TRBJ1-3; D gene unclear. V shed 6 bases and J shed 8 bases, with 11 bases lying between them. Germline V gives CDR1 MDHEN, CDR2 SYDVKM. The CDR3 spans 12 residues.

The V call is TRBV6-5, the J call TRBJ2-4; D gene uncertain. Looked up from germline, CDR1 is MNHEY and CDR2 is SVGAGI. Between the trimmed V and J ends, which lost 0 bases and 6 bases, there was a span of 9 bases. The CDR3 length is 14 residues. CDR3 sequence reads: CASSYSELRNIQYF. For the CDR3, the DNA is TGTGCCAGCAGTTACTCAGAGCTTAGAAACATTCAGTACTTC.